These 19 T cell receptor beta chains came from one sample sequenced in a study of T cells in Graves' hyperthyroidism and ophthalmopathy. TCR beta CDR3 region amplification was performed from RNA transcripts. First-round RT-PCR of the TCR CDR3 relied on the HTBI primer set. TCRdb analysed the multiplex PCR reads with MiXCR anew, one entry per CDR3 protein. The repertoire consists of about 420,000 distinct CDR3 sequences, with around 16% occurring once and the leading ten covering 12% to 15%. Specimen: blood. The origin of the receptors is a woman younger than 35 with Graves' hyperthyroidism.

The V call is TRBV29-1, the J call TRBJ2-2; 7 bases are shared with TRBD1. V dropped 6 bases and J dropped 5; count of bases not matched to a gene: 3. The CDR3 covers 12 residues. CDR1 is SQVTM, CDR2 ANQGSEA, per germline. The CDR3 DNA is TGCAGCGTCCTGACAGGGACCGGGGAGCTGTTTTTT. Its protein product is CSVLTGTGELFF.

About this clonotype itself: A much larger clone sits a single nucleotide away, making a read error possible. This chain connects TRBV29-1 to TRBJ2-7; D perhaps matches TRBD1 (6 bases). Germline V lookup: CDR1 SQVTM, CDR2 ANQGSEA. The length of the CDR3 is 16 residues. Trimming shortened V by 1 base and J by 4 bases, and 20 bases separated the two germline ends. The chain's CDR3 is CSVEGGEERGLYEQYF. CDR3 sequence (DNA): TGCAGCGTTGAAGGGGGTGAGGAGAGGGGGTTGTACGAGCAGTACTTC.

The table lists this clonotype with many counts. The CDR3 bases are TGCAGTGTTAACAGGGGGGGGTCAATGAACACTGAAGCTTTCTTT. Translating it yields CSVNRGGSMNTEAFF. The chain links TRBV20-1 to TRBJ1-1, with 8 bases lining up with TRBD1. The CDR3 contains 15 residues. Germline trimming cut 7 bases from V and 0 bases from J; bases unmatched to any gene: 10. The V gene's germline CDR1 is DFQATT and CDR2 SNEGSKA (reference sequence).

This clonotype was seen repeatedly, ten times or more. This chain connects TRBV11-2 to TRBJ2-1; 14 bases are shared with TRBD2. CDR3 length: 17 amino acids. After removal of 5 bases from V and 3 bases from J, the junction contained 6 bases not matched to a gene. The germline gives CDR1 SGHAT, CDR2 FQNNGV. The CDR3 DNA reads TGTGCCAGCAGCGCCCGACTAGCGGGAGGGATCTACAATGAGCAGTTCTTC. Its protein is CASSARLAGGIYNEQFF.

This clonotype was detected only a few times. This chain connects TRBV19 to TRBJ1-1; D perhaps matches TRBD1 (5 bases). CDR3 length equals 15 residues. CDR1 and CDR2 (germline): LNHDA, SQIVND (reference sequence). V was cut by 2 bases and J by 0 bases, with 10 bases left in between. The CDR3 region has the DNA TGTGCCAGTAGTATAAGGGCCAGGGTGAACACTGAAGCTTTCTTT. This gives the protein CASSIRARVNTEAFF.

This clonotype was counted at least ten times. The chain employs TRBV3-1 and TRBJ1-5; D may be TRBD1 (5 bases). The length of the CDR3 is 14 residues. Germline CDR1 LGHDT, CDR2 YNNKEL (reference sequence). Trimming pared 2 bases from V and 6 bases from J, leaving 11 bases between. This CDR3 reads CASSQQGSGQPQHF. CDR3 DNA: TGTGCCAGCAGCCAACAGGGATCCGGTCAGCCCCAGCATTTT.

This clonotype was seen a few times. The V gene is TRBV18, the J gene TRBJ1-1, with 7 bases aligning to TRBD1. V was pared by 3 bases and J by 7 bases, with 23 bases of the junction left unmatched. The CDR3 extends over 19 amino acids. The germline CDR1 and CDR2 sequences are KGHSH and LQKENI. The CDR3 bases are TGTGCCAGCTCACCCAGACAGGGTAATTCGATAACGGGAGCCCATGAAGCTTTCTTT. Residues: CASSPRQGNSITGAHEAFF.

The table lists this clonotype with many counts. This chain uses TRBV4-3 with TRBJ1-1, with D possibly being TRBD1 (5 bases). The CDR3 has 17 residues. Germline lookup yields CDR1 LGHNA and CDR2 YSLEER. Trimming left V 0 bases short and J 3 bases short, with 17 bases between. The CDR3 loop is CASSQDNAGRADTEAFF. In DNA, the CDR3 is TGCGCCAGCAGCCAAGATAACGCAGGGAGGGCGGACACTGAAGCTTTCTTT.

The chain employs TRBV12-3 or TRBV12-4 and TRBJ1-6, with D unclear. The CDR3 spans 14 residues. V shed 3 bases and J shed 3 bases, with 6 bases lying between them. The CDR3 protein is CASSFSYYNSPLHF. The CDR3 coding sequence is TGTGCCAGCAGTTTCAGCTACTATAATTCACCCCTCCACTTT.

This clonotype came up a few times. V gene TRBV28 combines with J gene TRBJ2-1; 10 bases fit TRBD1. After removal of 1 base from V and 14 bases from J, the junction contained 5 bases not matched to a gene. This CDR3 has 13 amino acids. CDR1 and CDR2 from the germline V gene are MDHEN and SYDVKM. The CDR3 loop reads CASSLFGQGGEFF. In DNA, the CDR3 is TGTGCCAGCAGTTTATTTGGACAGGGGGGGGAGTTCTTC. Looking up the rest from reference TRBV28 and TRBJ2-1 gives the full variable domain: DVKVTQSSRYLVKRTGEKVFLECVQDMDHENMFWYRQDPGLGLRLIYFSYDVKMKEKGDIPEGYSVSREKKERFSLILESASTNQTSMYLCASSLFGQGGEFFGPGTRLTVL.

This chain connects TRBV4-3 to TRBJ1-3; possible D gene TRBD1, 6 bases. V was shortened by 0 bases and J by 4 bases, with 13 bases between the two germline ends. CDR1 LGHNA and CDR2 YSLEER come from the germline V gene. This CDR3 comprises 16 residues. The CDR3: CASSQDAQGLGNTIYF. The CDR3 nucleotides read TGCGCCAGCAGCCAAGACGCGCAGGGGCTGGGAAACACCATATATTTT.

This clonotype showed up many times. This chain uses TRBV7-9 with TRBJ1-4; tentatively, D is TRBD1 (6 bases). The CDR3 runs to 15 residues. Trimming took 5 bases from V and 8 from J, leaving 18 bases between them. Germline V lookup: CDR1 SEHNR, CDR2 FQNEAQ (reference sequence). Written as DNA, the CDR3 is TGTGCCAGCAGCCCCGGACAGTTAATACAAGAAAAACTGTTTTTT. Amino acids: CASSPGQLIQEKLFF.

Ten or more counts support this clonotype. This rearrangement joins TRBV3-1 to TRBJ2-1; TRBD2 matches 9 bases. V gave up 7 bases and J gave up 7 bases; unmatched junction bases: 14. The germline V gene has CDR1 LGHDT and CDR2 YNNKEL (reference sequence). CDR3 length equals 16 residues. The CDR3 sequence is CASTGGGRGLVNEQFF. In DNA, the CDR3 is TGTGCCAGCACCGGGGGCGGGAGGGGGCTTGTGAATGAGCAGTTCTTC.

This clonotype was observed at least ten times. The chain uses TRBV12-3 or TRBV12-4 and TRBJ1-2; D gene unclear. The CDR3 loop spans 13 amino acids. Trimming removed 6 bases at V and 6 bases at J, with 14 bases between. The CDR3 DNA is TGTGCCAGCAGCCGAGGAGATCATGATGGCTACACCTTC. Residues: CASSRGDHDGYTF.

CDR3 sequence reads: CASSITTGTQETQYF. CDR3 nucleotide sequence: TGTGCCAGTAGTATCACGACAGGAACCCAAGAGACCCAGTACTTC. The rearrangement joins TRBV19 to TRBJ2-5; perhaps TRBD1 as D (6 bases). CDR1 LNHDA and CDR2 SQIVND come from the germline V gene (reference sequence). The length of the CDR3 is 15 residues. V lost 3 bases to trimming and J lost 1 base, with 12 bases between them.

This clonotype was counted between two and nine times. The genes are TRBV6-2 or TRBV6-3 and TRBJ1-2; the D gene is possibly TRBD1 (5 bases). There are 13 residues in the CDR3. V dropped 1 base and J dropped 8 bases, with 11 bases sitting between them. From germline, CDR1 is MNHEY and CDR2 SVGEGT. The CDR3 DNA sequence: TGTGCCAGCAGTTACTTAGAGGACAACGGCTACACCTTC. Translating gives CASSYLEDNGYTF.

The rearrangement uses TRBV19 and TRBJ1-5; D is undetermined. The germline V gene has CDR1 LNHDA and CDR2 SQIVND (reference sequence). The ends were cut back, 3 bases at V and 2 bases at J, with 14 bases in the middle. The CDR3 length is 16 residues. The CDR3 DNA reads TGTGCCAGTAGTATTGACCGACCCGAGGGCAATCAGCCCCAGCATTTT. Protein sequence: CASSIDRPEGNQPQHF.

As concerns this clonotype: This may stem from a read error, because a much larger clone lies one nucleotide away. The rearrangement uses TRBV9 and TRBJ1-1, with a tentative D call TRBD1 (5 bases). The CDR3 has 13 amino acids. Deletions cut 0 bases from V and 8 bases from J, with 11 bases between. Looked up from germline, CDR1 is SGDLS and CDR2 is YYNGEE. The CDR3 DNA reads as TGTGCCAGCAGCGTAGCGGCAGGGCCCGAAGCTTTCTTT. Protein sequence: CASSVAAGPEAFF.

This chain uses TRBV19 with TRBJ1-6, with D tentatively TRBD1 (5 bases). Germline assignment: CDR1 LNHDA and CDR2 SQIVND (reference sequence). The CDR3 is 14 amino acids. V was pared by 2 bases and J by 7 bases, with 9 bases between. CDR3 sequence: CASSIQGLNSPLHF. CDR3 sequence (DNA): TGTGCCAGTAGTATACAGGGCCTCAATTCACCCCTCCACTTT.